This T cell receptor (beta chain) is from a study of breast tumors, draining lymph nodes, adjacent tissues. The lymph nodes were axillary draining lymph nodes from breast cancer patients. MiXCR was run by TCRdb on the multiplex PCR reads, yielding one entry per CDR3 protein. The table has around 130,000 distinct CDR3 sequences, roughly 21% seen once; the top ten hold less than 4%. Sequencing used axillary lymph node tissue. This receptor was identified in a female donor with breast cancer. Some clones in this sample may be carry-over from other donors' samples.

CDR3 protein: CASSYSGGTSGNTIYF. The CDR3 DNA follows: TGTGCCAGCAGTTACTCGGGCGGGACATCTGGAAACACCATATATTTT. The chain recombines TRBV6-5 with TRBJ1-3; weak D call: TRBD1 (6 bases). The length of the CDR3 is 16 residues. With 0 bases removed from V and 1 base from J, the gap between germline ends came to 10 bases. Germline values: CDR1 MNHEY, CDR2 SVGAGI.